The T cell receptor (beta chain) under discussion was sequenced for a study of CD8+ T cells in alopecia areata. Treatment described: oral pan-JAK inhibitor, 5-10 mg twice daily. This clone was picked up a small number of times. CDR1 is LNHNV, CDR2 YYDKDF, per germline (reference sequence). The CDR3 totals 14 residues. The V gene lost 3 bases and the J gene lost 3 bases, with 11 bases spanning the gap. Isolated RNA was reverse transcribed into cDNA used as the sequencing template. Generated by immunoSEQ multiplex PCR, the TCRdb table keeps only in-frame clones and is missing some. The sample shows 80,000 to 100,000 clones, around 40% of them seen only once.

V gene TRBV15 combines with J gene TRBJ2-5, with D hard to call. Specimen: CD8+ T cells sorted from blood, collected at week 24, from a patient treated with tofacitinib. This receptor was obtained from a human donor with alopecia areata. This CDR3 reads CATSRSNLEETQYF. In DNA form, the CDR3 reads TGTGCCACCAGCAGGTCCAACCTCGAAGAGACCCAGTACTTC.